What follows are 24 T cell receptor beta chains derived from one specimen sequenced in a study of blood T cell repertoires in COVID-19. Sequencing was performed with immunoSEQ multiplex PCR; in TCRdb, only in-frame clones are kept and a portion is missing. The sample yields roughly 150,000 clones, around 87% seen once. Material for sequencing was peripheral blood. Receptor source: an elderly woman with COVID-19, enrolled during active disease.

The rearrangement links TRBV7-2 to TRBJ1-2; D might be TRBD1 (6 bases). The CDR3 consists of 15 residues. CDR1 and CDR2 (germline): SGHTA, FQGNSA. Trimming shortened V by 4 bases and J by 6 bases, and 18 bases separated the two germline ends. The CDR3 spells CASSSRDTLTHGYTF. CDR3 coding DNA: TGTGCCAGCAGCTCCCGGGACACCCTTACTCATGGCTACACCTTC.

The chain employs TRBV6-5 and TRBJ1-1; 8 nucleotides line up with TRBD1. The CDR3 spans 15 residues. V trimming: 2 bases; J trimming: 6 bases; junction bases outside the gene matches: 8. Germline V gives CDR1 MNHEY, CDR2 SVGAGI. The CDR3 is CASSYGWTGTSEAFF. The CDR3 DNA reads as TGTGCCAGCAGTTACGGGTGGACAGGGACTTCTGAAGCTTTCTTT.

The gene calls are TRBV9 and TRBJ2-7, with 8 bases that match TRBD2. The V gene end was trimmed by 3 bases and the J gene end by 7 bases; junction bases not matched to a gene: 12. The germline CDR1 and CDR2 sequences are SGDLS and YYNGEE. The CDR3 covers 15 residues. CDR3 residues: CASSALAEPTLEQYF. For the CDR3, the DNA is TGTGCCAGCAGCGCACTAGCGGAGCCCACCTTGGAGCAGTACTTC.

The chain uses TRBV18 and TRBJ2-1; 7 bases line up with TRBD1. V dropped 3 bases and J dropped 8; count of bases not matched to a gene: 7. This CDR3 is 14 amino acids long. CDR1 is KGHSH and CDR2 is LQKENI in the germline V gene. CDR3 in DNA: TGTGCCAGCTCACCCAACAAGGGGGCACATGAGCAGTTCTTC. Its translation is CASSPNKGAHEQFF.

The chain employs TRBV7-8 and TRBJ1-5; 7 positions match TRBD1. The CDR3 spans 14 residues. CDR1 SGHVS and CDR2 FQNEAQ come from the germline V gene. V dropped 4 bases and J dropped 7; count of bases not matched to a gene: 7. The CDR3 DNA reads TGTGCCAGCAGCTCGCGCGGACAGGAACAGCCCCAGCATTTT. Translation: CASSSRGQEQPQHF.

The chain couples TRBV18 to TRBJ2-1; 7 bases are a match to TRBD1. The CDR3 has 15 amino acids. Germline V gene sequence: CDR1 KGHSH, CDR2 LQKENI. V lost 3 bases to trimming and J lost 7 bases; unmatched junction nucleotides: 9. The CDR3 loop is CASSPRQGSWNEQFF. CDR3 in DNA: TGTGCCAGCTCACCCCGACAGGGTTCATGGAATGAGCAGTTCTTC.

Here the CDR3 DNA reads TGTGCCAGCAGCACAGGACAGTATAATGAGCAGTTCTTC. Translated, it gives CASSTGQYNEQFF. The chain joins TRBV11-3 to TRBJ2-1; D is possibly TRBD1 (6 bases). In germline, CDR1 is SGHNT, CDR2 YENEEA. Trimming took off 5 bases at V and 7 bases at J, with 12 bases between the two ends. The CDR3 extends over 13 amino acids.

The chain has TRBV15 and TRBJ2-1; 10 nucleotides agree with TRBD2. V was clipped by 0 bases and J by 10 bases; unmatched bases: 12. This CDR3 contains 17 residues. CDR1 and CDR2 (germline): LNHNV, YYDKDF (reference sequence). The CDR3 region is CATSRDKSGRARGEQFF. The DNA for the CDR3 is TGTGCCACCAGCAGAGATAAAAGCGGGAGGGCTCGGGGAGAGCAGTTCTTC. The variable domain in full, completed from reference TRBV15 and TRBJ2-1, reads DAMVIQNPRYQVTQFGKPVTLSCSQTLNHNVMYWYQQKSSQAPKLLFHYYDKDFNNEADTPDNFQSRRPNTSFCFLDIRSPGLGDTAMYLCATSRDKSGRARGEQFFGPGTRLTVL.

This clone was seen a single time. The genes are TRBV7-9 and TRBJ2-3; D not resolved. Per the germline V gene, CDR1 is SEHNR and CDR2 is FQNEAQ (reference sequence). CDR3 length equals 14 residues. The V gene lost 5 bases and the J gene lost 2 bases, with 11 bases spanning the gap. The CDR3 loop reads CASSPHSPTDTQYF. As DNA, the CDR3 is TGTGCCAGCAGCCCCCATAGCCCCACAGATACGCAGTATTTT.

This clone was counted a single time. This chain connects TRBV28 to TRBJ2-7, with D possibly being TRBD2 (5 bases). The germline V gene has CDR1 MDHEN and CDR2 SYDVKM. The V gene lost 3 bases and the J gene lost 2 bases, with 11 bases spanning the gap. This CDR3 contains 14 residues. The chain's CDR3 is CASSFSSGTYEQYF. The DNA for the CDR3 is TGTGCCAGCAGTTTTTCCTCGGGAACCTACGAGCAGTACTTC.

This sequence joins TRBV7-2 and TRBJ2-5; 7 bases map to TRBD1. V trimming: 1 base; J trimming: 0 bases; junction bases outside the gene matches: 2. The CDR3 extends over 15 amino acids. Germline V gives CDR1 SGHTA, CDR2 FQGNSA. The CDR3 loop is CASSLGTGYQETQYF. In DNA form, the CDR3 reads TGTGCCAGCAGCTTAGGGACAGGCTACCAAGAGACCCAGTACTTC.

The rearrangement uses TRBV7-9 and TRBJ1-2; 8 positions agree with TRBD1. The V gene's germline CDR1 is SEHNR and CDR2 FQNEAQ (reference sequence). The CDR3 contains 13 residues. Losses at the gene ends were 6 bases for V and 4 bases for J; bases not matched to a gene: 4. The CDR3 here is CASSPGQVYGYTF. The CDR3 bases are TGTGCCAGCAGTCCGGGACAGGTCTATGGCTACACCTTC.

The V and J genes are TRBV19 and TRBJ1-3; 8 bases are shared with TRBD1. The CDR3 has 15 residues. CDR1 and CDR2 from the germline V gene are LNHDA and SQIVND (reference sequence). After removal of 3 bases from V and 2 bases from J, the junction contained 3 bases not matched to a gene. The chain's CDR3 is CASSIGQGTGNTIYF. The CDR3 DNA reads as TGTGCCAGTAGTATCGGACAGGGAACTGGAAACACCATATATTTT.

V usage is TRBV4-3 and J usage is TRBJ2-6; 7 nucleotides match TRBD1. The CDR3 is 16 amino acids. J was trimmed by 4 bases and V by 0 bases; bases with no gene match: 3. Germline values: CDR1 LGHNA, CDR2 YSLEER. CDR3 amino acids: CASSQDDRAGANVLTF. DNA for the CDR3: TGCGCCAGCAGCCAAGATGACAGGGCCGGGGCCAACGTCCTGACTTTC.

The chain is built from TRBV24-1 and TRBJ2-2, with TRBD2 identical over 7 bases. Germline CDR1 reads KGHDR; CDR2 reads SFDVKD. Trimming took 7 bases from V and 6 from J; bases not matched to a gene: 13. CDR3 size: 16 residues. DNA of the CDR3: TGTGCCACCAGGCAGGCTGGCGCGGGAGAGGCCGGGGAGCTGTTTTTT. Encoded protein: CATRQAGAGEAGELFF.

J is TRBJ2-7 and V is TRBV28, with 15 bases aligning to TRBD2. The V gene end was trimmed by 5 bases and the J gene end by 7 bases; junction bases not matched to a gene: 6. CDR3 length equals 15 residues. In germline, CDR1 is MDHEN, CDR2 SYDVKM. In DNA form, the CDR3 reads TGTGCCAGCAGTCTAGGGACTAGCGGGAGGAGGGAGCAGTACTTC. This gives the protein CASSLGTSGRREQYF.

The chain employs TRBV19 and TRBJ2-2; 10 bases are a match to TRBD1. This CDR3 has 16 residues. Germline V gives CDR1 LNHDA, CDR2 SQIVND (reference sequence). The V and J ends lost 5 bases and 1 base, in that order; junction bases with no gene match: 4. In DNA, the CDR3 is TGTGCCAGTAGTCTGACAGGGGGCGGGAACACCGGGGAGCTGTTTTTT. Translating gives CASSLTGGGNTGELFF.

This clone is a singleton in its sample. The chain recombines TRBV9 with TRBJ1-3; no firm D call. The ends were cut back, 4 bases at V and 0 bases at J, with 17 bases in the middle. Germline lookup yields CDR1 SGDLS and CDR2 YYNGEE. The CDR3 totals 17 residues. CDR3 sequence: CASSKRAGWSSGNTIYF. The CDR3 DNA is TGTGCCAGCAGCAAGAGGGCGGGATGGAGCTCTGGAAACACCATATATTTT.

V usage is TRBV4-3 and J usage is TRBJ1-2; D may be TRBD1 (5 bases). Germline V lookup: CDR1 LGHNA, CDR2 YSLEER. V was pared by 0 bases and J by 4 bases, with 12 bases between. This CDR3 contains 15 residues. The CDR3 reads CASSQDRVGGYGYTF. Here the CDR3 DNA reads TGCGCCAGCAGCCAAGATCGGGTGGGGGGCTATGGCTACACCTTC.

The rearrangement uses TRBV5-1 and TRBJ2-7; no definite D call. Trimming cost V 0 bases and J 7 bases, with 14 bases left between them. Germline V gene data show CDR1 as SGHRS and CDR2 as YFSETQ. The CDR3 extends over 14 amino acids. In DNA, the CDR3 is TGCGCCAGCAGCTTGGAGCTTTCGTCGGGTGAGCAGTACTTC. Translated, it gives CASSLELSSGEQYF.

V gene TRBV6-2 or TRBV6-3 combines with J gene TRBJ2-2, with 7 bases aligning to TRBD2. The CDR3 sequence is 15 residues long. V lost 2 bases, J lost 1 base, and 1 base stayed unmatched. Germline CDR1 is MNHEY and CDR2 is SVGEGT. CDR3 amino acids: CASSYGEGNTGELFF. Here the CDR3 DNA reads TGTGCCAGCAGTTACGGGGAGGGGAACACCGGGGAGCTGTTTTTT.

The J gene is TRBJ2-7, the V gene TRBV25-1; D not resolved. Germline V CDR1 and CDR2: MGHDK, SYGVNS. This CDR3 has 11 amino acids. Trimming left V 4 bases short and J 7 bases short, with 8 bases between. Here the CDR3 DNA reads TGTGCCAGCAGTGGTGGGCGAGAGCAGTACTTC. This translates into CASSGGREQYF.

The rearrangement joins TRBV24-1 to TRBJ1-1; D ambiguous. Germline CDR1 KGHDR, CDR2 SFDVKD. V shed 4 bases and J shed 1 base, with 9 bases lying between them. The CDR3 totals 14 residues. Here the CDR3 reads CATSDGLKNTEAFF. As DNA, the CDR3 is TGTGCCACCAGTGACGGACTGAAGAACACTGAAGCTTTCTTT.

The rearrangement uses TRBV6-5 and TRBJ2-2; a possible D gene is TRBD2 (5 bases). CDR1 is MNHEY, CDR2 SVGAGI, per germline. V was cut by 4 bases and J by 7 bases, with 19 bases left in between. There are 16 residues in the CDR3. The CDR3, as DNA: TGTGCCAGCAGTTTGGGGAGCCCGGTTGGCGGCGGGGAGCTGTTTTTT. Its protein is CASSLGSPVGGGELFF.